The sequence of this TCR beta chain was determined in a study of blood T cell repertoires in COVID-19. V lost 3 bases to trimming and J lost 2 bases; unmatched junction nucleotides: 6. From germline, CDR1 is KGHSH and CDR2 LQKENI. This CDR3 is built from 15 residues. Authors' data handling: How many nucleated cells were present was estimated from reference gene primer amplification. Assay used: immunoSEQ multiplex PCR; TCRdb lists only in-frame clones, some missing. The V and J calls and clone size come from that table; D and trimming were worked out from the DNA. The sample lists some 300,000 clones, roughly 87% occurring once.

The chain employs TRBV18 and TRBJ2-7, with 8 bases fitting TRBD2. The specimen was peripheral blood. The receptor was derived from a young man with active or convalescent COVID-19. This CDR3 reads CASSPSGRGTYEQYF. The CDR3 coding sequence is TGTGCCAGCTCACCCAGCGGGAGAGGAACCTACGAGCAGTACTTC.